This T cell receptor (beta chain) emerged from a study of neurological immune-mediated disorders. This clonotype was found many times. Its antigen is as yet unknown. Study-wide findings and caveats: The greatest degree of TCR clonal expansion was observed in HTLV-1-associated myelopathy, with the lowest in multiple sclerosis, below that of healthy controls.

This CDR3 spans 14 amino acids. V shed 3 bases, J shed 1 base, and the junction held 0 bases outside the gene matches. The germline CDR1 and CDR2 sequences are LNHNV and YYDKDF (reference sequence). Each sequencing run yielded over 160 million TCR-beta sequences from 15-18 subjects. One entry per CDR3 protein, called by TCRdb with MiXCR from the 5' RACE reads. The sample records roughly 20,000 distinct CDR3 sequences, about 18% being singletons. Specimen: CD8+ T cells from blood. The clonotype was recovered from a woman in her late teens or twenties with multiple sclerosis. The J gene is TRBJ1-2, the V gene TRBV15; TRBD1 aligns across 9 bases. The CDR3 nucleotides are TGTGCCACCAGCAGGGGACAGGGTAACTATGGCTACACCTTC. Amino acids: CATSRGQGNYGYTF. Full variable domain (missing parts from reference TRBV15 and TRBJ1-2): DAMVIQNPRYQVTQFGKPVTLSCSQTLNHNVMYWYQQKSSQAPKLLFHYYDKDFNNEADTPDNFQSRRPNTSFCFLDIRSPGLGDTAMYLCATSRGQGNYGYTFGSGTRLTVV.